The 8 T cell receptor beta chains below all came from one sample that was sequenced in a study of blood T cell repertoires in COVID-19. TCRdb's table, derived via immunoSEQ multiplex PCR, lists solely in-frame clones and lacks some. The repertoire consists of 150,000 to 200,000 clones, with roughly 80% occurring once and the leading ten covering about 7.8%. The sequenced material came from peripheral blood. The receptor set was obtained from a man aged 60 to 75 with acute or convalescent COVID-19.

The chain uses TRBV7-6 and TRBJ2-5; TRBD2 matches at 10 bases. The CDR3 consists of 16 residues. V was pared by 1 base and J by 6 bases, with 8 bases of the junction left unmatched. Germline CDR1 reads SGHVS; CDR2 reads FNYEAQ. The CDR3 reads CASSLVASGGGQTQYF. The CDR3 bases are TGTGCCAGCAGCTTAGTGGCTAGCGGGGGAGGGCAGACCCAGTACTTC.

The chain carries TRBV7-2 and TRBJ2-7, with 7 positions matching TRBD2. This CDR3 region has 15 residues. Trimming removed 3 bases from V and 7 bases from J; junction bases left unmatched: 12. Germline V gives CDR1 SGHTA, CDR2 FQGNSA. This CDR3 reads CASSLGGGVLREQYF. In DNA, the CDR3 is TGTGCCAGCAGCTTGGGCGGGGGAGTTCTACGGGAGCAGTACTTC.

The chain joins TRBV29-1 to TRBJ1-5; TRBD1 might be the D (6 bases). The CDR3 has 12 residues. CDR1 is SQVTM, CDR2 ANQGSEA, per germline. With 4 bases removed from V and 5 bases from J, the gap between germline ends came to 9 bases. The CDR3 protein is CSVGDKDQPQHF. The DNA for the CDR3 is TGCAGCGTTGGGGACAAAGATCAGCCCCAGCATTTT.

The chain is built from TRBV7-9 and TRBJ2-6, with a tentative D call TRBD2 (6 bases). CDR1 and CDR2 (germline): SEHNR, FQNEAQ (reference sequence). The CDR3 spans 19 residues. The V and J ends lost 4 bases and 0 bases respectively, with 19 bases between them. The CDR3 region is CASSSSPDGRSSGANVLTF. The DNA for the CDR3 is TGTGCCAGCAGCTCATCCCCAGACGGGAGATCCTCTGGGGCCAACGTCCTGACTTTC.

V gene TRBV6-1 combines with J gene TRBJ1-5; D not resolved. This CDR3 region has 13 residues. Trimming shortened V by 2 bases and J by 7 bases, and 9 bases separated the two germline ends. Germline V lookup: CDR1 MNHNS, CDR2 SASEGT. The CDR3 protein is CASSEHSQQPQHF. The CDR3 nucleotides are TGTGCCAGCAGTGAACACTCACAGCAGCCCCAGCATTTT.

The V call is TRBV5-6, the J call TRBJ1-1, with unresolved D. CDR1 SGHDT and CDR2 YYEEEE come from the germline V gene. Trimming shortened V by 0 bases and J by 0 bases, and 15 bases separated the two germline ends. There are 17 residues in the CDR3. The chain's CDR3 is CASSLGGGGLMNTEAFF. CDR3 nucleotides: TGTGCCAGCAGCTTGGGGGGAGGAGGCCTGATGAACACTGAAGCTTTCTTT.

V and J are TRBV2 and TRBJ1-5; D gene unclear. The germline V gene has CDR1 SNHLY and CDR2 FYNNEI. V was shortened by 4 bases and J by 3 bases, with 10 bases between the two germline ends. This CDR3 is built from 14 residues. The CDR3 loop is CASSGGTYNQPQHF. The CDR3 DNA follows: TGTGCCAGCAGTGGCGGTACATACAATCAGCCCCAGCATTTT. The entire variable domain, with the rest obtained from reference TRBV2 and TRBJ1-5, is as follows: EPEVTQTPSHQVTQMGQEVILRCVPISNHLYFYWYRQILGQKVEFLVSFYNNEISEKSEIFDDQFSVERPDGSNFTLKIRSTKLEDSAMYFCASSGGTYNQPQHFGDGTRLSIL.

V is TRBV4-1 and J is TRBJ2-1; 10 nucleotides line up with TRBD1. This CDR3 spans 17 amino acids. Looked up from germline, CDR1 is MGHRA and CDR2 is YSYEKL. Trimming removed 3 bases from V and 6 bases from J; junction bases left unmatched: 11. The CDR3 spells CASSHTFGQGVVNEQFF. The DNA of the CDR3 is TGCGCCAGCAGCCATACATTTGGACAGGGGGTCGTCAATGAGCAGTTCTTC.